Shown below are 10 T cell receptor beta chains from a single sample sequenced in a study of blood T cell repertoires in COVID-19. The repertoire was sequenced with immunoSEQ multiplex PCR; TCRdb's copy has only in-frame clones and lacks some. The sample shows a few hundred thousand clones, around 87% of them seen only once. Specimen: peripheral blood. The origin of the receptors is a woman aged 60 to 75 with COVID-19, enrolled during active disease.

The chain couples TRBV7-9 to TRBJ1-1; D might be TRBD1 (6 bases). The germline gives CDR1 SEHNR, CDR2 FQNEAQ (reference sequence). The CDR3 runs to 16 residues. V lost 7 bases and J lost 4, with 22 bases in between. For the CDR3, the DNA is TGTGCCAGCACCCTGGGGGGGGCGGGAGTAGGCACTGAAGCTTTCTTT. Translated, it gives CASTLGGAGVGTEAFF.

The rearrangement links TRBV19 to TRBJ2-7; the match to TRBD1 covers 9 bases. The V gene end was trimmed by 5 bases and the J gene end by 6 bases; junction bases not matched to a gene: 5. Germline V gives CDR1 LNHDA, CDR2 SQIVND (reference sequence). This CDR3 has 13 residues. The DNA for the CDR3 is TGTGCCAGTAGTTCTGGGACAGGGTTCGAGCAGTACTTC. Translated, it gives CASSSGTGFEQYF.

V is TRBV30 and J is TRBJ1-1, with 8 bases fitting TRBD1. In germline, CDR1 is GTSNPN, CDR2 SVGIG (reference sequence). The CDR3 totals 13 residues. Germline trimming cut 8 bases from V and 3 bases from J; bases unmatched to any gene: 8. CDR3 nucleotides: TGTGCCAGCGACAGGGGTTTCGACACTGAAGCTTTCTTT. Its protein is CASDRGFDTEAFF. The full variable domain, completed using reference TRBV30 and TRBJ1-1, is SQTIHQWPATLVQPVGSPLSLECTVEGTSNPNLYWYRQAAGRGLQLLFYSVGIGQISSEVPQNLSASRPQDRQFILSSKKLLLSDSGFYLCASDRGFDTEAFFGQGTRLTVV.

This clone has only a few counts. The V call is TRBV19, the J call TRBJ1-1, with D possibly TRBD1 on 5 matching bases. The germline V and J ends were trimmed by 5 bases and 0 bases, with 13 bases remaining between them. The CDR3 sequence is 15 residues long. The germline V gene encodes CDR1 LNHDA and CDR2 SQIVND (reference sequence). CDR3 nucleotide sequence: TGTGCCAGTAGTGGGGGGAGGGCCCTGAACACTGAAGCTTTCTTT. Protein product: CASSGGRALNTEAFF.

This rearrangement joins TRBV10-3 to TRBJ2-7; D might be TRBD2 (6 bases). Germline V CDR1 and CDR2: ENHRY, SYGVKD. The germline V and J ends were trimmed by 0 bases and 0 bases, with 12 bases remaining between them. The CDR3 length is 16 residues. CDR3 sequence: CAISESTAGHSYEQYF. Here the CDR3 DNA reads TGTGCCATCAGTGAGTCGACTGCGGGGCACTCCTACGAGCAGTACTTC.

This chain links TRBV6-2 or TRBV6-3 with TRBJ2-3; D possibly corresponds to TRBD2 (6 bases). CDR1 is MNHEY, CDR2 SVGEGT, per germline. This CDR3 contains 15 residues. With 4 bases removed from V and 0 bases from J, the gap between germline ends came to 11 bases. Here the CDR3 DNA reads TGTGCCAGCAGTTCCGGGACTCTTAGCACAGATACGCAGTATTTT. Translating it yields CASSSGTLSTDTQYF.

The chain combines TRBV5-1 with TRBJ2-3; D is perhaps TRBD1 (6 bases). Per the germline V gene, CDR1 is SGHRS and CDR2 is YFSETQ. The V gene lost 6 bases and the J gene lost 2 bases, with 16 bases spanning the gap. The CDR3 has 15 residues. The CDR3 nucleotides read TGCGCCAGCAAATTTGGGGACACCCACACAGATACGCAGTATTTT. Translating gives CASKFGDTHTDTQYF.

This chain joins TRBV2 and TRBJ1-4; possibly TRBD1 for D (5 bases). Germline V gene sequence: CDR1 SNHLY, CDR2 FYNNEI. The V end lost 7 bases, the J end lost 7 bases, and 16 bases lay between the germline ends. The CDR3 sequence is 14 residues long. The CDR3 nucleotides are TGTGCCAGCACCTCGGGGAGGGGCAGTGAAAAACTGTTTTTT. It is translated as CASTSGRGSEKLFF.

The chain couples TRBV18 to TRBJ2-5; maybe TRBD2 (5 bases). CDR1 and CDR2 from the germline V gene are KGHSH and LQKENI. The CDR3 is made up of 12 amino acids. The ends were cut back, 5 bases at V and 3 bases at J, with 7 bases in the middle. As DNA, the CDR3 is TGTGCCAGCTCAGACGGGAAAGAGACCCAGTACTTC. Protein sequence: CASSDGKETQYF.

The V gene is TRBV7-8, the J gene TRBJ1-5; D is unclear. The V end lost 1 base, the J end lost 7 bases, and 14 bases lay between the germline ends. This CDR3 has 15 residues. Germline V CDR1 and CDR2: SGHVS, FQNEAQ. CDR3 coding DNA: TGTGCCAGCAGCTTAGGTGGGGAGGAAAGGCAGCCCCAGCATTTT. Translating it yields CASSLGGEERQPQHF.